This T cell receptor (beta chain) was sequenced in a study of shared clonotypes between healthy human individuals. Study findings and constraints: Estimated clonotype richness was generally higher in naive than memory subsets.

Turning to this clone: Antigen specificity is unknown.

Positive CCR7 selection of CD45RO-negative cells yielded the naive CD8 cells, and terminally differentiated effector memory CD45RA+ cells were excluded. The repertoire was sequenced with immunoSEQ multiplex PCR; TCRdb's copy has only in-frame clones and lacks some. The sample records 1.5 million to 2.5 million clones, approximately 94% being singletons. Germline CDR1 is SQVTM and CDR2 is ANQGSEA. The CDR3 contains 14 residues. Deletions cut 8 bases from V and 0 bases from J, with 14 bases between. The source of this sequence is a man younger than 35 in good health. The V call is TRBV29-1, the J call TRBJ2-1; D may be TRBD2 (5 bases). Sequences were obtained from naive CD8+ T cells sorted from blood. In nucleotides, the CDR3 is TGCAGCTTACACACTGCGGGCTCCTACAATGAGCAGTTCTTC. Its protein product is CSLHTAGSYNEQFF.